This T cell receptor (beta chain) is drawn from a study of OX40 agonist ivuxolimab in advanced cancers. Germline V gene lookup returns CDR1 SQVTM and CDR2 ANQGSEA. This CDR3 comprises 14 residues. The V and J ends lost 6 bases and 6 bases, in that order; junction bases with no gene match: 5. This clone was detected only a few times. The antigen remains unidentified. Study results and caveats: The average count of expanded clones was higher among CD8+ T cells than among CD4+.

The table came from immunoSEQ multiplex PCR; TCRdb's copy has only in-frame clones and leaves some out. The top ten hold about 5.5% of the sample, which has approximately 92,000 clones, 84% seen once. This TCR was recovered from an adult with an advanced solid tumor such as melanoma, head and neck, liver or kidney cancer. The rearrangement joins TRBV29-1 to TRBJ2-5; 15 nucleotides line up with TRBD2. The sequencing here drew on CD4+ or CD8+ T cells sorted from blood, taken in a trial of the OX40 agonist ivuxolimab. CDR3 sequence: CSVGLAGGGKTQYF. The CDR3 DNA is TGCAGCGTCGGACTAGCGGGAGGGGGGAAGACCCAGTACTTC.